By share, the clone carrying this T cell receptor beta chain counts as medium-sized. As yet, its antigen is unknown. The data originate from a study of CD8 T cells in ankylosing spondylitis. Overall study findings and caveats: The study identified a TCR beta motif of roughly eight highly homologous variants that appeared characteristic of ankylosing spondylitis blood. Disease-linked clones, CD8+, were relatively rare in peripheral blood. Reportedly, significant enrichment of disease-linked clones occurred in matched ankylosing spondylitis synovial fluid.

5'-RACE, quantitative and with molecular barcodes, yielded the TCR beta libraries. TCRdb re-analysed the 5' RACE reads in MiXCR, keeping a single row per CDR3 protein. The sample consists of tens of thousands of distinct CDR3 sequences, 3.5% to 4% of them appearing once. Germline CDR1 and CDR2: SGDLS and YYNGEE. The V gene lost 0 bases and the J gene lost 10 bases, with 11 bases spanning the gap. The CDR3 covers 13 residues. Sequenced input: blood, either unsorted or a sorted T cell fraction (not recorded which). The sequence came from a female donor with ankylosing spondylitis or in good health (not recorded which). The rearrangement links TRBV9 to TRBJ2-1; perhaps TRBD2 as D (6 bases). The CDR3 sequence: CASSVAGGREQFF. Written as DNA, the CDR3 is TGTGCCAGCAGCGTAGCCGGGGGACGAGAGCAGTTCTTC.